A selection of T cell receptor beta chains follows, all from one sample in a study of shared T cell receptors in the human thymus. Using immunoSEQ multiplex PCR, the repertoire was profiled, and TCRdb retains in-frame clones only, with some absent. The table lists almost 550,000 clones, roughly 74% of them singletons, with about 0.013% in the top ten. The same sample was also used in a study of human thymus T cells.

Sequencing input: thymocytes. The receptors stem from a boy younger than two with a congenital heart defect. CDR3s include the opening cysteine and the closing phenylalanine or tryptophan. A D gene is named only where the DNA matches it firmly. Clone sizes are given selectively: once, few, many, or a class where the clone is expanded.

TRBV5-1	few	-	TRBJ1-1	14	CASSLGRGNTEAFF	TGCGCCAGCAGCTTGGGCAGGGGAAACACTGAAGCTTTCTTT
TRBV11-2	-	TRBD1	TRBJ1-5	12	CASSQGQPPQHF	TGTGCCAGCAGCCAGGGACAGCCGCCCCAGCATTTT
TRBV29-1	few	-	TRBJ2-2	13	CSVVLQGGGELFF	TGCAGCGTTGTGCTACAGGGCGGCGGGGAGCTGTTTTTT
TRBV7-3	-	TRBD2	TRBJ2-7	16	CASSPSGTSGNYEQYF	TGTGCCAGCAGCCCTAGTGGGACTAGCGGAAACTACGAGCAGTACTTC
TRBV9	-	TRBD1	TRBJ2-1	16	CASSVGDRHIYNEQFF	TGTGCCAGCAGCGTAGGGGACAGACATATTTACAATGAGCAGTTCTTC
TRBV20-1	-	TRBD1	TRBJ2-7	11	CSANRGYEQYF	TGCAGCGCGAACAGGGGCTACGAGCAGTACTTC
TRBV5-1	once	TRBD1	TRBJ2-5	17	CASSLALTGGYQETQYF	TGCGCCAGCAGCTTGGCCTTAACAGGGGGGTACCAAGAGACCCAGTACTTC
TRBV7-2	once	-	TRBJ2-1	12	CASSYEQGEQFF	TGTGCCAGCAGTTATGAACAGGGTGAGCAGTTCTTC
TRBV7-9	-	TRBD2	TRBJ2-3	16	CASSLVTSGTADTQYF	TGTGCCAGCAGCTTAGTGACTAGCGGGACCGCAGATACGCAGTATTTT
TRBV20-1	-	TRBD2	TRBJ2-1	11	CRLAGGYEQFF	TGCAGATTAGCGGGAGGCTATGAGCAGTTCTTC
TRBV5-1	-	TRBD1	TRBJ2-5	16	CASSLGGQGDQETQYF	TGCGCCAGCAGCTTGGGGGGACAGGGGGATCAAGAGACCCAGTACTTC
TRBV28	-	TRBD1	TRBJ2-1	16	CASSLWDRTFYNEQFF	TGTGCCAGCAGTTTATGGGACAGGACCTTTTACAATGAGCAGTTCTTC
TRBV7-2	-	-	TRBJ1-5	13	CASSLEQNQPQHF	TGTGCCAGCAGCTTAGAACAGAATCAGCCCCAGCATTTT
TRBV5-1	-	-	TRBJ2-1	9	CASREGQFF	TGCGCCAGCCGGGAAGGGCAGTTCTTC
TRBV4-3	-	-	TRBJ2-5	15	CASSQERVGQETQYF	TGCGCCAGCAGCCAAGAGAGGGTTGGGCAAGAGACCCAGTACTTC
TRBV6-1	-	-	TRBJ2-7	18	CASSEAQGRDKGSYEQYF	TGTGCCAGCAGTGAAGCTCAGGGCCGGGACAAAGGGTCCTACGAGCAGTACTTC
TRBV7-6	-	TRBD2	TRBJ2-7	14	CASSSSGGSFEQYF	TGTGCCAGCAGCTCCTCGGGAGGGTCCTTTGAGCAGTACTTC
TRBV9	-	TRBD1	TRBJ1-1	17	CASSVGLGTARGAEAFF	TGTGCCAGCAGCGTAGGTTTAGGGACAGCCCGAGGGGCTGAAGCTTTCTTT
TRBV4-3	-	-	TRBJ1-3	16	CASSQDIGLSGNTIYF	TGCGCCAGCAGCCAAGATATCGGGTTATCTGGAAACACCATATATTTT
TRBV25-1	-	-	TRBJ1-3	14	CASSRGYSGNTIYF	TGTGCCAGCAGCCGGGGTTACTCTGGAAACACCATATATTTT
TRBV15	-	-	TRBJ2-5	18	CATSRSNRAPLPQETQYF	TGTGCCACCAGCAGATCCAACAGGGCCCCACTGCCACAAGAGACCCAGTACTTC
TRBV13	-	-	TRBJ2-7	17	CASSSNTGTANSYEQYF	TGTGCCAGCAGCTCAAATACAGGGACGGCAAATTCCTACGAGCAGTACTTC
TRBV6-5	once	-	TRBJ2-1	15	CASSGPTGSYNEQFF	TGTGCCAGCAGTGGGCCCACAGGTTCCTACAATGAGCAGTTCTTC
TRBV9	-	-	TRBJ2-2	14	CASSVGERAGELFF	TGTGCCAGCAGCGTAGGGGAGAGGGCCGGGGAGCTGTTTTTT
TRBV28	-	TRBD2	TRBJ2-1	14	CASSLVNSGVEQFF	TGTGCCAGCAGTCTAGTGAATAGCGGGGTTGAGCAGTTCTTC